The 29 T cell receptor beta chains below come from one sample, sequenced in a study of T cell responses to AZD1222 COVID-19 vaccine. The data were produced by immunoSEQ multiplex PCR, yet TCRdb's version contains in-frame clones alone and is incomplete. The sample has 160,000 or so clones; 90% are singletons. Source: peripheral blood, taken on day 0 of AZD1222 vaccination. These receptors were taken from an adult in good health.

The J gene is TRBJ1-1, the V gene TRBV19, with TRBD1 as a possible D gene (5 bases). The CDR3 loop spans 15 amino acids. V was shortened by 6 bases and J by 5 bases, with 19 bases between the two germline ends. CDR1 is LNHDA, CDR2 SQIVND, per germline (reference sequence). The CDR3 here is CASSPGRLIVTEAFF. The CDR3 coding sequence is TGTGCCAGTAGCCCGGGACGGCTAATTGTGACTGAAGCTTTCTTT.

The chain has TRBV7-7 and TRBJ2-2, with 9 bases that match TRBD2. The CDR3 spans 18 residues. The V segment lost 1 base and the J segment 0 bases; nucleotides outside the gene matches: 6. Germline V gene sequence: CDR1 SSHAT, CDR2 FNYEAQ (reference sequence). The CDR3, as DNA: TGTGCCAGCAGCTTAGAGGGGGGACTAGCTCCGAACACCGGGGAGCTGTTTTTT. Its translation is CASSLEGGLAPNTGELFF.

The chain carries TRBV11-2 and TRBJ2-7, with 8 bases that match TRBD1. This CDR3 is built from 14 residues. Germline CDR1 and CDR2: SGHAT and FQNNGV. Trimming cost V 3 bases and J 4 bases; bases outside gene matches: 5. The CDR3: CASSLWTGLYEQYF. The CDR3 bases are TGTGCCAGCAGCTTGTGGACAGGGTTATACGAGCAGTACTTC.

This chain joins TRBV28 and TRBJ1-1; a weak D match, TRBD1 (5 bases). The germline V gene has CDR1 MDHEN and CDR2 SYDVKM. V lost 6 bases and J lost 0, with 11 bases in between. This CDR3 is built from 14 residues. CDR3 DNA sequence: TGTGCCAGCAGAAGACAGAAAATGAACACTGAAGCTTTCTTT. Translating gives CASRRQKMNTEAFF.

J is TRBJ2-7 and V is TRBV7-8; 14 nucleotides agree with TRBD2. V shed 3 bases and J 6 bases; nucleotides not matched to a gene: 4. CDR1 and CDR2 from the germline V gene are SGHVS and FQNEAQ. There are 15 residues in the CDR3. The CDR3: CASSLGLAGEAEQYF. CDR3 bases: TGTGCCAGCAGCTTGGGACTAGCGGGAGAAGCCGAGCAGTACTTC.

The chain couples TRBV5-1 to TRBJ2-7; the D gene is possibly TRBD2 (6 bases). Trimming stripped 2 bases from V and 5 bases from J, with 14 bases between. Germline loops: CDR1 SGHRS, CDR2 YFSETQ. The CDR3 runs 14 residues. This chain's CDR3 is CASSFPGAHDEQYF. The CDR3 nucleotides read TGCGCCAGCAGCTTCCCGGGAGCCCACGACGAGCAGTACTTC.

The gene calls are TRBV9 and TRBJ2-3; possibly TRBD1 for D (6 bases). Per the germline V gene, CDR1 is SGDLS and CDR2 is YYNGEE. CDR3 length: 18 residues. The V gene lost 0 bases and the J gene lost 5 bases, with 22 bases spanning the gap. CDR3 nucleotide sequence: TGTGCCAGCAGCGTAGGTCGGCTGGTCGGGACAAATGGAGATACGCAGTATTTT. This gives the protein CASSVGRLVGTNGDTQYF.

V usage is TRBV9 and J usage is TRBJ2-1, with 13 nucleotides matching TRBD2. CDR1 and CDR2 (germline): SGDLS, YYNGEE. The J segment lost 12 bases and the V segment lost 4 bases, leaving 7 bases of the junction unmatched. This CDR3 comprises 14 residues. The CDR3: CASSPRTSGSGQFF. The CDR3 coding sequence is TGTGCCAGCAGCCCACGGACTAGCGGGAGTGGGCAGTTCTTC.

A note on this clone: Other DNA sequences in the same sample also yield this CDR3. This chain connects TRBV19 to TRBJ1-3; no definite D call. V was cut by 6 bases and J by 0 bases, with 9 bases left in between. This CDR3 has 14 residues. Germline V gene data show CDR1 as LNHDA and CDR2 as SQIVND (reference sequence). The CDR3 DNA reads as TGTGCCAGTAGCCGGACCGGCTCTGGAAACACCATATATTTT. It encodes CASSRTGSGNTIYF.

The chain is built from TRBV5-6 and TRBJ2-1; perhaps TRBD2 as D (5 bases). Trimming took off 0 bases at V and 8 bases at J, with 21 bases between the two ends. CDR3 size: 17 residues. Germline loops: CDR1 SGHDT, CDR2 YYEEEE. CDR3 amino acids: CASSLGVSGGGLYEQFF. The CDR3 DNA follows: TGTGCCAGCAGCTTGGGAGTGAGCGGAGGTGGGTTGTATGAGCAGTTCTTC.

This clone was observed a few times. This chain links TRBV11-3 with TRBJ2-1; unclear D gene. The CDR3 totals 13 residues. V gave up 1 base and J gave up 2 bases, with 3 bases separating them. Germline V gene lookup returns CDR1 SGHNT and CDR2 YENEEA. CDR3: CASSLGPYNEQFF. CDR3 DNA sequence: TGTGCCAGCAGCTTAGGCCCCTACAATGAGCAGTTCTTC. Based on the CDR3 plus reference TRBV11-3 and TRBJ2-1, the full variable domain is EAGVVQSPRYKIIEKKQPVAFWCNPISGHNTLYWYLQNLGQGPELLIRYENEEAVDDSQLPKDRFSAERLKGVDSTLKIQPAELGDSAVYLCASSLGPYNEQFFGPGTRLTVL.

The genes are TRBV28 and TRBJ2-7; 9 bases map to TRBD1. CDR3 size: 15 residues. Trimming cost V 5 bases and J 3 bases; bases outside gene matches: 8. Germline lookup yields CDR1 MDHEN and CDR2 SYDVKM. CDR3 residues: CASSPPGQGGYEQYF. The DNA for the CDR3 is TGTGCCAGCAGTCCTCCGGGACAGGGAGGCTACGAGCAGTACTTC.

CDR3: CASSQDYREFSQPQHF. The CDR3 nucleotides are TGTGCCAGCAGCCAAGACTACAGGGAATTCAGTCAGCCCCAGCATTTT. V and J are TRBV3-1 (or the pseudogene TRBV3-2) and TRBJ1-5; D is possibly TRBD1 (6 bases). This CDR3 contains 16 residues. CDR1 and CDR2 from the germline V gene are LGHDT and YNNKEL (reference sequence). V was cut by 0 bases and J by 6 bases, with 15 bases left in between.

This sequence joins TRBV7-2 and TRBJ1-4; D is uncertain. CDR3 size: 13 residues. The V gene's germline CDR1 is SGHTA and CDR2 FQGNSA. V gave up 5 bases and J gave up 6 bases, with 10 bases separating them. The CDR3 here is CASSLSLDEKLFF. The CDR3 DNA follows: TGTGCCAGCAGCCTTAGCCTTGATGAAAAACTGTTTTTT.

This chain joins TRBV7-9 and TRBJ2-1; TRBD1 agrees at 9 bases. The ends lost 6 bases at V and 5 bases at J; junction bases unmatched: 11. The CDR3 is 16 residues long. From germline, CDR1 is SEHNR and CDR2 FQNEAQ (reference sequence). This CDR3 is CASREQGATGDNEQFF. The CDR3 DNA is TGTGCCAGCAGGGAACAGGGGGCTACAGGCGACAATGAGCAGTTCTTC.

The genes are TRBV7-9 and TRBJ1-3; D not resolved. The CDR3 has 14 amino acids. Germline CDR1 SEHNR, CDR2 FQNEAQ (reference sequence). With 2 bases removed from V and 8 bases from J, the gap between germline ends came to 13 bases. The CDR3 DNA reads TGTGCCAGCAGCTTAACGGGCAGCGGATACACCATATATTTT. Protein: CASSLTGSGYTIYF.

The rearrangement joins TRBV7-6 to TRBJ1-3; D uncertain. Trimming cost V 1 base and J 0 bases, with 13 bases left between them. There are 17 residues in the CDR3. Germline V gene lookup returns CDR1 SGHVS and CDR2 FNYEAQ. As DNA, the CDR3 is TGTGCCAGCAGCTTAGAGGGCACGGGGAACTCTGGAAACACCATATATTTT. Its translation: CASSLEGTGNSGNTIYF.

CDR3 sequence reads: CASSDYIRDSNYGYTF. The DNA of the CDR3 is TGTGCCAGCAGTGATTATATACGGGACAGTAACTATGGCTACACCTTC. The rearrangement links TRBV2 to TRBJ1-2; 7 nucleotides match TRBD1. Germline lookup yields CDR1 SNHLY and CDR2 FYNNEI. This CDR3 comprises 16 residues. Trimming cost V 3 bases and J 1 base; bases outside gene matches: 8. Using reference TRBV2 and TRBJ1-2 for the parts outside the CDR3, the full variable domain is EPEVTQTPSHQVTQMGQEVILRCVPISNHLYFYWYRQILGQKVEFLVSFYNNEISEKSEIFDDQFSVERPDGSNFTLKIRSTKLEDSAMYFCASSDYIRDSNYGYTFGSGTRLTVV.

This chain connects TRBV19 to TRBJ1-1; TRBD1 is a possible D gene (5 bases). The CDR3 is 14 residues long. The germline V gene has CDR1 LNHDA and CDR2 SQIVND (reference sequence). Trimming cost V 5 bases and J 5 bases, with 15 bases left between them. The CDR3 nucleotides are TGTGCCAGTAGTTTCCAGGGTGGAGGGACTGAAGCTTTCTTT. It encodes CASSFQGGGTEAFF.

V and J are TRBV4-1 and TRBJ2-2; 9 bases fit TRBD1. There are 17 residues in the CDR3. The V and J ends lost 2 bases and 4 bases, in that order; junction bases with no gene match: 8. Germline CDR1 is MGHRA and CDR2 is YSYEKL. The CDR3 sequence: CASSQTPGTGSTGELFF. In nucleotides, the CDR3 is TGCGCCAGCAGCCAAACCCCCGGGACAGGGTCCACCGGGGAGCTGTTTTTT.

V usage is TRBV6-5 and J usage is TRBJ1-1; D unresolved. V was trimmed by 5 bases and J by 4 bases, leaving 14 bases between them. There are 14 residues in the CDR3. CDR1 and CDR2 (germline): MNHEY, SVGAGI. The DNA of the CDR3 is TGTGCCAGCAGTCCGCGGGGTCGGGGCACTGAAGCTTTCTTT. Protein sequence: CASSPRGRGTEAFF.

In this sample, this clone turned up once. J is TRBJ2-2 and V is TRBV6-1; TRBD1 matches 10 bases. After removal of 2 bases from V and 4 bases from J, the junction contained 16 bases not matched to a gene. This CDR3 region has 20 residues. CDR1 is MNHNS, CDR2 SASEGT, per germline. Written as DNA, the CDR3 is TGTGCCAGCAGTGAAAAGCCCATCGACCCGACAGGGGGCAGCACCGGGGAGCTGTTTTTT. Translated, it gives CASSEKPIDPTGGSTGELFF.

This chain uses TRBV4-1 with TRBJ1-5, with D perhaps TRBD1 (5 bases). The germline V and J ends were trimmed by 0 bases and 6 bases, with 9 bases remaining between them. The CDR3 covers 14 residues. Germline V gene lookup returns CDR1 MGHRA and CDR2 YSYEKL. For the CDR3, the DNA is TGCGCCAGCAGCCAAGAGTTGGGGGTTCAGCCCCAGCATTTT. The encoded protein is CASSQELGVQPQHF.

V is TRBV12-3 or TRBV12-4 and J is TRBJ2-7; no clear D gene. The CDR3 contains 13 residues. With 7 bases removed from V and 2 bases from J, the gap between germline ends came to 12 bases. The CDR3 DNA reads TGTGCCAGCACGTCCTCTACAACCTACGAGCAGTACTTC. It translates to CASTSSTTYEQYF.

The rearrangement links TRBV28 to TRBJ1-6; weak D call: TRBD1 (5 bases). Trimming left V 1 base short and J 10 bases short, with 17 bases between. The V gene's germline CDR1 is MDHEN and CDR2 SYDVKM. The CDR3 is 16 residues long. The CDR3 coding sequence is TGTGCCAGCAGTTTATCCGCCCGCGGGGGTCGATCACCCCTCCACTTT. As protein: CASSLSARGGRSPLHF.

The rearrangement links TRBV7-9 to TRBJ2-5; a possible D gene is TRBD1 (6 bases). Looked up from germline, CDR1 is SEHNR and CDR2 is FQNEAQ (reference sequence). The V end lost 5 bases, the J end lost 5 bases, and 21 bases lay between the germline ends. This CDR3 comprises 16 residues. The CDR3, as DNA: TGTGCCAGCAGCCAAGGGACATTCTCGCACCTGGAGACCCAGTACTTC. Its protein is CASSQGTFSHLETQYF.

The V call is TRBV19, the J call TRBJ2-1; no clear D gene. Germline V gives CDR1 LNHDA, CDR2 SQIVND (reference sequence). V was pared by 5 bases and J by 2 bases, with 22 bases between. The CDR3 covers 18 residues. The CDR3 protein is CASSSVELLGSAYNEQFF. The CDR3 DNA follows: TGTGCCAGTAGTTCTGTGGAACTCCTAGGATCGGCCTACAATGAGCAGTTCTTC.

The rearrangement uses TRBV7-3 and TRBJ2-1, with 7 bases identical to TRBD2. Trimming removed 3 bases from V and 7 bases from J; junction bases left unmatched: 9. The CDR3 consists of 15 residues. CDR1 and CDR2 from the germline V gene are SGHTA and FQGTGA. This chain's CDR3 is CASSLRGSGLNEQFF. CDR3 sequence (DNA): TGTGCCAGCAGCTTGAGGGGTAGCGGGTTGAATGAGCAGTTCTTC.

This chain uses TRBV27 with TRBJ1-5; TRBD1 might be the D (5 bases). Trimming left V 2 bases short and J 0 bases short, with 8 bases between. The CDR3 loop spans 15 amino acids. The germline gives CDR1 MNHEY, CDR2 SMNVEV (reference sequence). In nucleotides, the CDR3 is TGTGCCAGCAGTTTAAGAGGGACTAGCAATCAGCCCCAGCATTTT. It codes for CASSLRGTSNQPQHF.